This passage covers 27 T cell receptor beta chains from one sample sequenced in a study of blood T cell repertoires in COVID-19. Generated by immunoSEQ multiplex PCR, the TCRdb table keeps only in-frame clones and is missing some. The sample records 150,000 to 200,000 clones, around 84% being singletons. The sample taken for sequencing was peripheral blood. Receptors originate from a man between 35 and 55 years old with active or convalescent COVID-19.

The chain couples TRBV28 to TRBJ1-4; no firm D call. This CDR3 spans 16 amino acids. Germline-derived CDR1 and CDR2 are MDHEN and SYDVKM. Trimming cost V 6 bases and J 5 bases, with 19 bases left between them. CDR3 sequence reads: CASSLSGGGTNEKLFF. CDR3 DNA sequence: TGTGCCAGCAGCCTCTCAGGAGGTGGAACAAATGAAAAACTGTTTTTT.

The rearrangement joins TRBV5-6 to TRBJ1-1; D gene unclear. The V end was cut by 0 bases, the J end by 6 bases, with 6 bases between. The CDR3 has 12 amino acids. The germline gives CDR1 SGHDT, CDR2 YYEEEE. The CDR3 nucleotides read TGTGCCAGCAGCTTGGATCCCGCTGAAGCTTTCTTT. Its translation is CASSLDPAEAFF.

The V call is TRBV28, the J call TRBJ1-4; D perhaps matches TRBD1 (6 bases). Trimming stripped 7 bases from V and 0 bases from J, with 21 bases between. This CDR3 contains 18 residues. CDR1 is MDHEN and CDR2 is SYDVKM in the germline V gene. This CDR3 reads CASTSSGQLLATNEKLFF. CDR3 DNA: TGTGCCAGCACCTCCTCCGGACAGCTACTTGCAACTAATGAAAAACTGTTTTTT.

This chain connects TRBV28 to TRBJ2-5, with 7 bases fitting TRBD2. The CDR3 sequence is 12 residues long. CDR1 and CDR2 from the germline V gene are MDHEN and SYDVKM. V trimming: 5 bases; J trimming: 5 bases; junction bases outside the gene matches: 2. The CDR3 here is CASSSGAETQYF. Written as DNA, the CDR3 is TGTGCCAGCAGTAGCGGGGCTGAGACCCAGTACTTC. The full variable domain, completed using reference TRBV28 and TRBJ2-5, is DVKVTQSSRYLVKRTGEKVFLECVQDMDHENMFWYRQDPGLGLRLIYFSYDVKMKEKGDIPEGYSVSREKKERFSLILESASTNQTSMYLCASSSGAETQYFGPGTRLLVL.

This rearrangement joins TRBV3-1 (or the pseudogene TRBV3-2) to TRBJ2-7; 7 nucleotides match TRBD1. The CDR3 extends over 14 amino acids. Germline-derived CDR1 and CDR2 are LGHDT and YNNKEL (reference sequence). The trim removed 1 base at V and 6 bases at J, leaving 6 bases unmatched. CDR3 sequence reads: CASSQGQGRSEQYF. Written as DNA, the CDR3 is TGTGCCAGCAGCCAAGGACAGGGTAGAAGCGAGCAGTACTTC.

This chain joins TRBV4-1 and TRBJ2-1; 7 bases line up with TRBD2. With 7 bases clipped from V and 6 bases from J, the junction kept 9 bases outside the gene matches. This CDR3 spans 14 amino acids. The germline V gene has CDR1 MGHRA and CDR2 YSYEKL. The CDR3 nucleotides read TGCGCCAGCACAATGGCGGGGGTTGGCAATGAGCAGTTCTTC. It translates to CASTMAGVGNEQFF.

This chain joins TRBV30 and TRBJ1-6, with TRBD1 matching 10 bases. Germline lookup yields CDR1 GTSNPN and CDR2 SVGIG (reference sequence). CDR3 length equals 13 residues. Trimming at V came to 3 bases and at J to 11 bases, leaving 4 bases not matched to a gene. CDR3 sequence (DNA): TGTGCCTGGAGGCACGACAGGGGGCCACCCCTCCACTTT. The encoded protein is CAWRHDRGPPLHF.

This chain uses TRBV20-1 with TRBJ1-2, with D possibly matching TRBD1 (5 bases). Germline assignment: CDR1 DFQATT and CDR2 SNEGSKA (reference sequence). CDR3 size: 11 residues. The ends were cut back, 0 bases at V and 9 bases at J, with 8 bases in the middle. The CDR3 DNA sequence: TGCAGTGCTAGAGATACAGGAAGCTACACCTTC. This translates into CSARDTGSYTF.

The chain is built from TRBV19 and TRBJ2-1, with TRBD2 as a possible D gene (6 bases). The germline V gene encodes CDR1 LNHDA and CDR2 SQIVND (reference sequence). Deletions cut 6 bases from V and 7 bases from J, with 19 bases between. The CDR3 has 15 residues. CDR3 loop: CASSLPGLGVNEQFF. The CDR3 DNA follows: TGTGCCAGTAGCTTACCGGGACTGGGCGTGAATGAGCAGTTCTTC.

This chain joins TRBV2 and TRBJ2-7; D possibly corresponds to TRBD1 (6 bases). The V end lost 10 bases, the J end lost 1 base, and 11 bases lay between the germline ends. CDR3 size: 12 residues. Per germline, CDR1 SNHLY and CDR2 FYNNEI. The CDR3 nucleotides read TGTGCCACAAAAGGGGGTTCCTACGAGCAGTACTTC. Translation: CATKGGSYEQYF.

The V gene is TRBV30, the J gene TRBJ1-3; D not certain. The V gene lost 5 bases and the J gene lost 0 bases, with 5 bases spanning the gap. CDR1 and CDR2 from the germline V gene are GTSNPN and SVGIG (reference sequence). The CDR3 consists of 12 residues. The DNA for the CDR3 is TGTGCCTGGCGGTCCTCTGGAAACACCATATATTTT. The encoded protein is CAWRSSGNTIYF. The full variable domain, rest sourced from reference TRBV30 and TRBJ1-3, is SQTIHQWPATLVQPVGSPLSLECTVEGTSNPNLYWYRQAAGRGLQLLFYSVGIGQISSEVPQNLSASRPQDRQFILSSKKLLLSDSGFYLCAWRSSGNTIYFGEGSWLTVV.

This clone occurred once. V usage is TRBV24-1 and J usage is TRBJ1-1; D gene unclear. The CDR3 extends over 12 amino acids. Trimming took 5 bases from V and 1 from J, leaving 4 bases between them. CDR1 is KGHDR, CDR2 SFDVKD, per germline. DNA for the CDR3: TGTGCCACCAGTGCGGGGAACACTGAAGCTTTCTTT. Its protein is CATSAGNTEAFF.

The chain joins TRBV18 to TRBJ2-2, with unresolved D. This CDR3 is built from 13 residues. CDR1 KGHSH and CDR2 LQKENI come from the germline V gene. Trimming took 3 bases from V and 7 from J, leaving 9 bases between them. The CDR3 nucleotides read TGTGCCAGCTCACCGGGCGAAAGCGGGGAGCTGTTTTTT. It translates to CASSPGESGELFF.

The gene calls are TRBV4-3 and TRBJ2-3, with no clear D. The CDR3 sequence is 13 residues long. The V and J ends lost 0 bases and 6 bases respectively, with 7 bases between them. Germline V lookup: CDR1 LGHNA, CDR2 YSLEER. CDR3 coding DNA: TGCGCCAGCAGCCAAGAGGAGAGTGATACGCAGTATTTT. Translation: CASSQEESDTQYF.

V usage is TRBV4-1 and J usage is TRBJ2-7; 7 bases align to TRBD1. J gave up 4 bases and V 0 bases, and 9 bases lay outside the gene matches. The germline gives CDR1 MGHRA, CDR2 YSYEKL. CDR3 length equals 16 residues. CDR3 DNA sequence: TGCGCCAGCAGCCAAGAACGGCGACAGGGAAGGTACGAGCAGTACTTC. Protein: CASSQERRQGRYEQYF.

This chain joins TRBV4-2 and TRBJ2-2; possible D gene TRBD2, 5 bases. This CDR3 comprises 14 residues. Germline CDR1 is LGHNA and CDR2 is YNFKEQ. V dropped 0 bases and J dropped 5 bases, with 7 bases sitting between them. The DNA of the CDR3 is TGTGCCAGCAGCCAAGATCGAGGGACCGGGGAGCTGTTTTTT. It is translated as CASSQDRGTGELFF.

J is TRBJ2-2 and V is TRBV7-9; 10 bases line up with TRBD2. In germline, CDR1 is SEHNR, CDR2 FQNEAQ (reference sequence). J gave up 2 bases and V 5 bases, and 14 bases lay outside the gene matches. The CDR3 consists of 19 residues. The CDR3 sequence: CASSQAASSGGDNTGELFF. The CDR3 DNA reads TGTGCCAGCAGCCAAGCTGCGTCTAGCGGGGGAGATAACACCGGGGAGCTGTTTTTT.

The rearrangement uses TRBV19 and TRBJ1-1, with 9 bases matching TRBD1. V gave up 6 bases and J gave up 1 base; unmatched junction bases: 9. Per the germline V gene, CDR1 is LNHDA and CDR2 is SQIVND (reference sequence). The CDR3 contains 16 residues. The CDR3 DNA reads TGTGCCAGTAGCCAAATCCCGGGACAGGGGAACACTGAAGCTTTCTTT. This encodes CASSQIPGQGNTEAFF.

The rearrangement uses TRBV28 and TRBJ1-2, with TRBD1 matching over 11 bases. Losses at the gene ends were 6 bases for V and 7 bases for J; bases not matched to a gene: 10. The CDR3 length is 15 residues. In germline, CDR1 is MDHEN, CDR2 SYDVKM. CDR3 amino acids: CASSRTGGGKGGYTF. The CDR3 DNA reads as TGTGCCAGCAGCAGGACAGGGGGCGGGAAAGGTGGCTACACCTTC.

V is TRBV3-1 (or the pseudogene TRBV3-2) and J is TRBJ1-1; the D gene is possibly TRBD1 (5 bases). Germline V CDR1 and CDR2: LGHDT, YNNKEL (reference sequence). Trimming took 4 bases from V and 6 from J, leaving 15 bases between them. CDR3 size: 14 residues. Written as DNA, the CDR3 is TGTGCCAGCAGCCGCGGAGGGACTCCCGCTGAAGCTTTCTTT. Translation: CASSRGGTPAEAFF.

The DNA for the CDR3 is TGTGCCAGCAGCCCCGCGACAGAACACCGAAACACCATATATTTT. This codes for CASSPATEHRNTIYF. The V and J genes are TRBV7-8 and TRBJ1-3; a possible D gene is TRBD1 (5 bases). V lost 5 bases and J 5 bases, leaving 16 bases between the germline ends. CDR1 SGHVS and CDR2 FQNEAQ come from the germline V gene. This CDR3 contains 15 residues.

This clone was found many times. The chain joins TRBV2 to TRBJ1-2; tentative D call: TRBD1 (5 bases). Trimming pared 10 bases from V and 2 bases from J, leaving 14 bases between. CDR3 length equals 13 residues. The germline V gene has CDR1 SNHLY and CDR2 FYNNEI. CDR3 sequence: CATNQGPNYGYTF. The CDR3 nucleotides read TGTGCCACAAATCAGGGCCCAAACTATGGCTACACCTTC.

The V gene is TRBV5-1, the J gene TRBJ2-1; D possibly corresponds to TRBD2 (6 bases). Germline V gene data show CDR1 as SGHRS and CDR2 as YFSETQ. V dropped 0 bases and J dropped 6 bases, with 13 bases sitting between them. The CDR3 is 15 residues long. CDR3 protein: CASSLEGSGGNEQFF. The CDR3 bases are TGCGCCAGCAGCTTGGAGGGTAGCGGTGGCAATGAGCAGTTCTTC. The full variable domain, with the rest looked up from reference TRBV5-1 and TRBJ2-1, is KAGVTQTPRYLIKTRGQQVTLSCSPISGHRSVSWYQQTPGQGLQFLFEYFSETQRNKGNFPGRFSGRQFSNSRSEMNVSTLELGDSALYLCASSLEGSGGNEQFFGPGTRLTVL.

The CDR3 region has the DNA TGTGCCAGCAGCAAGGACAGTAACAATGAGCAGTTCTTC. This translates into CASSKDSNNEQFF. This chain connects TRBV11-2 to TRBJ2-1, with D maybe TRBD1 (6 bases). Trimming removed 5 bases at V and 5 bases at J, with 10 bases between. Germline CDR1 SGHAT, CDR2 FQNNGV. This CDR3 contains 13 residues.

The rearrangement joins TRBV5-1 to TRBJ1-6; 10 bases match TRBD1. The V and J ends lost 4 bases and 7 bases, in that order; junction bases with no gene match: 5. This CDR3 has 15 residues. CDR1 and CDR2 (germline): SGHRS, YFSETQ. CDR3 protein: CASSLGGQGNSPLHF. The DNA for the CDR3 is TGCGCCAGCAGCCTGGGGGGACAGGGGAATTCACCCCTCCACTTT.

The J gene is TRBJ1-1, the V gene TRBV19; possibly TRBD1 for D (5 bases). CDR1 is LNHDA, CDR2 SQIVND, per germline (reference sequence). CDR3 size: 13 residues. Trimming shortened V by 3 bases and J by 11 bases, and 16 bases separated the two germline ends. The CDR3 DNA reads as TGTGCCAGTAGTATGGGTGTGCAGGGAATGGCTTTCTTT. Protein product: CASSMGVQGMAFF.

J is TRBJ1-1 and V is TRBV4-1; D remains unclear. Germline V gene data show CDR1 as MGHRA and CDR2 as YSYEKL. With 5 bases removed from V and 1 base from J, the gap between germline ends came to 11 bases. The CDR3 loop spans 14 amino acids. The CDR3 DNA reads as TGCGCCAGCAGCATACGAGAGGGGAACACTGAAGCTTTCTTT. It yields the protein CASSIREGNTEAFF.